This T cell receptor beta chain was captured by sequencing in a study of T cells in Graves' hyperthyroidism and ophthalmopathy. At the level of the study: The blood sample was taken at first diagnosis, before treatment began.

Duration under 3 months, a NOSPECS grade of at least 4, and a Clinical Activity Score of at least 3 characterized the ophthalmopathy patients. There are 13 residues in the CDR3. Germline V gene sequence: CDR1 SNHLY, CDR2 FYNNEI. V lost 7 bases and J 2 bases, leaving 12 bases between the germline ends. Amplification yielded TCR beta CDR3 regions, with RNA transcripts as the source. Initially, a first-round RT-PCR of the TCR CDR3 employed the HTBI primer set. TCRdb processed the multiplex PCR reads anew with MiXCR; each CDR3 protein has one entry. The top ten hold roughly 12% of the sample, which has around 520,000 distinct CDR3 sequences, roughly a quarter seen once. This clonotype showed up many times.

The receptor's source is a young woman with Graves' ophthalmopathy. Sequenced sample: blood. V is TRBV2 and J is TRBJ2-7; D call uncertain. Here the CDR3 reads CASIDSVTYEQYF. The CDR3 DNA is TGTGCCAGCATTGATTCTGTTACCTACGAGCAGTACTTC.